Below are 32 T cell receptor beta chains sequenced from a single sample in a study of blood T cell repertoires in COVID-19. Here immunoSEQ multiplex PCR was the method, and the copy in TCRdb shows in-frame clones only, minus some. The sample holds hundreds of thousands of clones, 90% to 95% seen once. Sequenced input: PBMCs or T cells enriched from blood (not recorded which). These receptors all stem from a woman between 18 and 29 years old who had recovered from COVID-19.

The chain carries TRBV7-3 and TRBJ2-7; TRBD1 aligns across 8 bases. The CDR3 loop spans 16 amino acids. Germline V lookup: CDR1 SGHTA, CDR2 FQGTGA. V lost 2 bases and J lost 2; bases outside the gene matches: 8. CDR3 in amino acids: CASSLGGQGAPYEQYF. The CDR3 DNA follows: TGTGCCAGCAGCTTAGGAGGACAGGGTGCCCCCTACGAGCAGTACTTC. The full variable domain, in which reference TRBV7-3 and TRBJ2-7 provide the parts outside the CDR3, is GAGVSQTPSNKVTEKGKYVELRCDPISGHTALYWYRQSLGQGPEFLIYFQGTGAADDSGLPNDRFFAVRPEGSVSTLKIQRTERGDSAVYLCASSLGGQGAPYEQYFGPGTRLTVT.

The chain recombines TRBV28 with TRBJ1-2; D gene ambiguous. CDR1 is MDHEN and CDR2 is SYDVKM in the germline V gene. The CDR3 loop spans 11 amino acids. The V gene lost 5 bases and the J gene lost 8 bases, with 9 bases spanning the gap. The CDR3 is CASSPLRGYTF. DNA of the CDR3: TGTGCCAGCAGTCCGCTGAGGGGCTACACCTTC.

The gene calls are TRBV29-1 and TRBJ2-1, with D perhaps TRBD2 (5 bases). Per the germline V gene, CDR1 is SQVTM and CDR2 is ANQGSEA. Trimming stripped 8 bases from V and 4 bases from J, with 18 bases between. The CDR3 consists of 14 residues. CDR3 coding DNA: TGCAGCTCCTGGAGGCTAGCCGGGTACAATGAGCAGTTCTTC. Its translation: CSSWRLAGYNEQFF.

As DNA, the CDR3 is TGTGCCAGCAGGGACAGAGGCTATGGCTACACCTTC. Its translation: CASRDRGYGYTF. The chain combines TRBV28 with TRBJ1-2, with a weak D call TRBD1 (6 bases). The CDR3 length is 12 residues. V was clipped by 6 bases and J by 4 bases, with 9 bases between them. Germline assignment: CDR1 MDHEN and CDR2 SYDVKM.

The chain joins TRBV5-1 to TRBJ2-3; TRBD2 aligns across 8 bases. CDR1 and CDR2 (germline): SGHRS, YFSETQ. The CDR3 extends over 13 amino acids. The V segment lost 3 bases and the J segment 6 bases; nucleotides outside the gene matches: 3. The CDR3: CASSSERGDTQYF. The CDR3 DNA sequence: TGCGCCAGCAGCTCAGAGCGGGGGGATACGCAGTATTTT. Filled out from reference TRBV5-1 and TRBJ2-3, the complete variable domain reads KAGVTQTPRYLIKTRGQQVTLSCSPISGHRSVSWYQQTPGQGLQFLFEYFSETQRNKGNFPGRFSGRQFSNSRSEMNVSTLELGDSALYLCASSSERGDTQYFGPGTRLTVL.

The V and J genes are TRBV11-3 and TRBJ1-2; D possibly corresponds to TRBD1 (6 bases). Between the trimmed V and J ends, which lost 5 bases and 4 bases, there was a span of 11 bases. Germline values: CDR1 SGHNT, CDR2 YENEEA. The CDR3 contains 13 residues. The CDR3 protein is CASSEGRGYGYTF. The CDR3 DNA reads TGTGCCAGCAGCGAAGGCAGGGGCTATGGCTACACCTTC.

The chain couples TRBV19 to TRBJ2-5; weak D call: TRBD1 (5 bases). Trimming took 6 bases from V and 5 from J, leaving 10 bases between them. The CDR3 covers 12 residues. Germline CDR1 is LNHDA and CDR2 is SQIVND (reference sequence). CDR3 region: CASRQVGETQYF. DNA of the CDR3: TGTGCCAGTAGACAGGTGGGGGAGACCCAGTACTTC.

The rearrangement joins TRBV25-1 to TRBJ1-4, with TRBD1 matching 11 bases. The J segment lost 6 bases and the V segment lost 2 bases, leaving 2 bases of the junction unmatched. The CDR3 totals 15 residues. Germline V gives CDR1 MGHDK, CDR2 SYGVNS. The CDR3 spells CASSEGGQGDEKLFF. CDR3 bases: TGTGCCAGCAGTGAAGGGGGACAGGGGGATGAAAAACTGTTTTTT.

The chain carries TRBV2 and TRBJ2-5; TRBD2 matches at 10 bases. The germline CDR1 and CDR2 sequences are SNHLY and FYNNEI. The V gene end was trimmed by 7 bases and the J gene end by 5 bases; junction bases not matched to a gene: 7. The CDR3 loop spans 14 amino acids. CDR3 DNA sequence: TGTGCCAGCACCAGGACTAGCGGCTCGGAGACCCAGTACTTC. Translation: CASTRTSGSETQYF.

This clone was counted only a few times. This chain links TRBV25-1 with TRBJ1-2; D ambiguous. The CDR3 runs 13 residues. V was cut by 5 bases and J by 2 bases, with 9 bases left in between. Germline V gene sequence: CDR1 MGHDK, CDR2 SYGVNS. CDR3 nucleotides: TGTGCCAGCAGTATCCGGGAAAACTATGGCTACACCTTC. Translated, it gives CASSIRENYGYTF.

The chain uses TRBV2 and TRBJ2-3; D is unresolved. V was shortened by 0 bases and J by 6 bases, with 10 bases between the two germline ends. The germline gives CDR1 SNHLY, CDR2 FYNNEI. CDR3 length equals 14 residues. CDR3 DNA: TGTGCCAGCAGTGAAGCTGGGCTCTACGATACGCAGTATTTT. Its translation: CASSEAGLYDTQYF.

V gene TRBV7-8 combines with J gene TRBJ2-2; tentatively, D is TRBD1 (5 bases). The V end lost 0 bases, the J end lost 4 bases, and 12 bases lay between the germline ends. The CDR3 is 16 residues long. Germline values: CDR1 SGHVS, CDR2 FQNEAQ. CDR3 amino acids: CASSLAQGVITGELFF. DNA of the CDR3: TGTGCCAGCAGCTTAGCGCAGGGTGTGATCACCGGGGAGCTGTTTTTT.

The genes are TRBV6-8 and TRBJ2-5; 12 bases agree with TRBD1. The CDR3 runs 18 residues. In germline, CDR1 is MNHGY, CDR2 SAAAGT. Trimming took 2 bases from V and 1 from J; bases not matched to a gene: 8. The CDR3, as DNA: TGTGCCAGCAGTTACGGGACAGGGGGCCCTATACTCCAAGAGACCCAGTACTTC. Protein: CASSYGTGGPILQETQYF.

V and J are TRBV4-1 and TRBJ1-5, with TRBD1 matching over 10 bases. The V gene end was trimmed by 4 bases and the J gene end by 5 bases; junction bases not matched to a gene: 11. The CDR3 has 17 amino acids. Germline-derived CDR1 and CDR2 are MGHRA and YSYEKL. CDR3 nucleotides: TGCGCCAGCAGCCCTAGATTCGGGACAGGGGTAGATCAGCCCCAGCATTTT. Translating it yields CASSPRFGTGVDQPQHF.

The chain combines TRBV11-3 with TRBJ1-2; D is ambiguous. Trimming took 5 bases from V and 2 from J, leaving 12 bases between them. This CDR3 region has 14 residues. Germline V gene data show CDR1 as SGHNT and CDR2 as YENEEA. The CDR3 sequence is CASSPRGGNYGYTF. In DNA form, the CDR3 reads TGTGCCAGCAGCCCGCGCGGAGGAAACTATGGCTACACCTTC.

The chain links TRBV15 to TRBJ1-2, with 7 bases aligning to TRBD1. The junction had 7 bases not matched to a gene; V was cut back by 2 bases and J by 4 bases. Germline V gene data show CDR1 as LNHNV and CDR2 as YYDKDF (reference sequence). This CDR3 spans 15 amino acids. CDR3 loop: CATSRPTGTVYGYTF. In DNA, the CDR3 is TGTGCCACCAGCAGACCCACCGGGACAGTCTATGGCTACACCTTC.

This chain joins TRBV3-1 (or the pseudogene TRBV3-2) and TRBJ2-7, with 7 positions matching TRBD2. The germline V gene has CDR1 LGHDT and CDR2 YNNKEL (reference sequence). CDR3 size: 15 residues. Losses at the gene ends were 3 bases for V and 6 bases for J; bases not matched to a gene: 11. The CDR3 DNA follows: TGTGCCAGCAGCCAGGGAGGGACCTATCAGGCCGAGCAGTACTTC. This codes for CASSQGGTYQAEQYF.

This sequence joins TRBV27 and TRBJ2-3; maybe TRBD2 (6 bases). With 6 bases removed from V and 6 bases from J, the gap between germline ends came to 13 bases. This CDR3 is built from 13 residues. Per germline, CDR1 MNHEY and CDR2 SMNVEV (reference sequence). As DNA, the CDR3 is TGTGCCAGCAGGCTTCCGGGAGTGGATACGCAGTATTTT. Its protein is CASRLPGVDTQYF.

V is TRBV28 and J is TRBJ1-2; the D is unclear. From germline, CDR1 is MDHEN and CDR2 SYDVKM. This CDR3 is built from 11 residues. Trimming shortened V by 6 bases and J by 4 bases, and 6 bases separated the two germline ends. CDR3 residues: CASSIGYGYTF. CDR3 nucleotides: TGTGCCAGCAGCATCGGCTATGGCTACACCTTC.

V and J are TRBV4-3 and TRBJ2-3; D might be TRBD2 (5 bases). CDR3 size: 17 residues. Trimming cost V 4 bases and J 4 bases, with 21 bases left between them. Germline CDR1 reads LGHNA; CDR2 reads YSLEER. The CDR3 protein is CASSLGLLAGISDTQYF. The DNA for the CDR3 is TGCGCCAGCAGCCTGGGCCTGCTGGCCGGGATCTCAGATACGCAGTATTTT.

This chain joins TRBV5-1 and TRBJ2-5, with D perhaps matching TRBD2 (5 bases). V gave up 4 bases and J gave up 5 bases, with 12 bases separating them. Germline assignment: CDR1 SGHRS and CDR2 YFSETQ. This CDR3 is 13 amino acids long. In nucleotides, the CDR3 is TGCGCCAGCAGCGCCACCTGGAGGGAGACCCAGTACTTC. Its protein product is CASSATWRETQYF.

The chain recombines TRBV24-1 with TRBJ1-6; 7 positions agree with TRBD1. The trim removed 11 bases at V and 7 bases at J, leaving 16 bases unmatched. CDR3 length: 16 residues. Per germline, CDR1 KGHDR and CDR2 SFDVKD. CDR3 region: CAIQNGSGGRNSPLHF. CDR3 in DNA: TGTGCCATTCAGAATGGGTCAGGGGGAAGAAATTCACCCCTCCACTTT.

This sequence joins TRBV4-1 and TRBJ2-3; D not resolved. Germline loops: CDR1 MGHRA, CDR2 YSYEKL. Trimming shortened V by 1 base and J by 8 bases, and 25 bases separated the two germline ends. This CDR3 is 18 amino acids long. The CDR3 DNA follows: TGCGCCAGCAGCCAAGTCATGGTTAGGCGGTTGCTGGCTGGTACGCAGTATTTT. It codes for CASSQVMVRRLLAGTQYF.

The chain has TRBV5-1 and TRBJ2-7, with 10 bases identical to TRBD2. The V and J ends lost 0 bases and 4 bases, in that order; junction bases with no gene match: 7. Germline lookup yields CDR1 SGHRS and CDR2 YFSETQ. The CDR3 extends over 16 amino acids. The CDR3 nucleotides read TGCGCCAGCAGCTTGGGGGCTAGCGGGAGTGTGTACGAGCAGTACTTC. This translates into CASSLGASGSVYEQYF.

The chain employs TRBV5-1 and TRBJ1-2; TRBD1 matches 9 bases. The CDR3 sequence is 14 residues long. CDR1 SGHRS and CDR2 YFSETQ come from the germline V gene. J was trimmed by 4 bases and V by 4 bases; bases with no gene match: 5. Here the CDR3 DNA reads TGCGCCAGCAGCGGGGGACAGGGAGTCTATGGCTACACCTTC. Translating it yields CASSGGQGVYGYTF.

J is TRBJ1-4 and V is TRBV5-8; 8 nucleotides line up with TRBD1. CDR1 is SGHTS and CDR2 is YDEGEE in the germline V gene. This CDR3 region has 14 residues. With V trimmed by 0 bases and J by 16 bases, 11 bases remained unmatched. The CDR3 loop reads CASSLGDRGKTGFF. DNA for the CDR3: TGTGCCAGCAGCTTGGGAGACAGGGGAAAAACGGGGTTTTTT.

A single count supports this clone. The rearrangement joins TRBV28 to TRBJ2-2, with D tentatively TRBD1 (6 bases). V was pared by 6 bases and J by 4 bases, with 12 bases between. This CDR3 comprises 14 residues. The germline V gene has CDR1 MDHEN and CDR2 SYDVKM. This CDR3 is CASRGYRVTGELFF. The CDR3 DNA sequence: TGTGCCAGCAGAGGATACAGGGTCACCGGGGAGCTGTTTTTT.

V usage is TRBV28 and J usage is TRBJ2-7; 14 bases align to TRBD2. Germline trimming cut 6 bases from V and 0 bases from J; bases unmatched to any gene: 10. Germline V gene sequence: CDR1 MDHEN, CDR2 SYDVKM. The CDR3 covers 18 residues. The CDR3 sequence: CASRQPRTSGGPSYEQYF. The CDR3 DNA follows: TGTGCCAGCAGACAACCTCGGACTAGCGGGGGGCCCTCCTACGAGCAGTACTTC. The full variable domain, in which reference TRBV28 and TRBJ2-7 provide the parts outside the CDR3, is DVKVTQSSRYLVKRTGEKVFLECVQDMDHENMFWYRQDPGLGLRLIYFSYDVKMKEKGDIPEGYSVSREKKERFSLILESASTNQTSMYLCASRQPRTSGGPSYEQYFGPGTRLTVT.

The rearrangement joins TRBV23-1 to TRBJ1-4; a weak D match, TRBD1 (5 bases). TRBV23-1 is recorded as an ORF, its role being uncertain. The CDR3 spans 15 residues. Trimming left V 2 bases short and J 7 bases short, with 14 bases between. The CDR3 protein is CASSQQRRRGEKLFF. The CDR3, as DNA: TGCGCCAGCAGTCAACAGCGACGGAGGGGTGAAAAACTGTTTTTT.

This chain links TRBV19 with TRBJ2-1; D gene ambiguous. The ends were cut back, 0 bases at V and 4 bases at J, with 4 bases in the middle. Per the germline V gene, CDR1 is LNHDA and CDR2 is SQIVND (reference sequence). This CDR3 comprises 13 residues. The CDR3 region is CASSIDRYNEQFF. CDR3 nucleotides: TGTGCCAGTAGTATAGATCGGTACAATGAGCAGTTCTTC.

The chain has TRBV2 and TRBJ1-2; no clear D. Trimming stripped 8 bases from V and 0 bases from J, with 13 bases between. Germline V gene lookup returns CDR1 SNHLY and CDR2 FYNNEI. The CDR3 is made up of 14 amino acids. The CDR3 DNA reads as TGTGCCAGCTACGGGGTTTTGTCTAACTATGGCTACACCTTC. This translates into CASYGVLSNYGYTF.

The V gene is TRBV4-2, the J gene TRBJ1-1, with a possible D match to TRBD1 (5 bases). This CDR3 region has 13 residues. Germline lookup yields CDR1 LGHNA and CDR2 YNFKEQ. Deletions cut 4 bases from V and 4 bases from J, with 10 bases between. The DNA for the CDR3 is TGTGCCAGCAGCCGCCTTGGGGCCACTGAAGCTTTCTTT. Its protein product is CASSRLGATEAFF.